This entry lists 21 T cell receptor beta chains sequenced from one sample in a study of T-cell memory formation after mild COVID-19. From the 5' RACE reads, TCRdb called clonotypes with MiXCR, one entry per CDR3 protein. The sample records about 320,000 distinct CDR3 sequences, about 13% being singletons. Sequenced material: PBMCs or a T cell subset sorted from them (not recorded which). The source of these receptors is a man in his late teens or twenties who had mild COVID-19 (a few samples of this study predate the infection). Cell type and time point are not known.

This chain links TRBV20-1 with TRBJ2-7; 13 nucleotides align to TRBD2. Per germline, CDR1 DFQATT and CDR2 SNEGSKA (reference sequence). The CDR3 has 13 amino acids. The ends lost 6 bases at V and 7 bases at J; junction bases unmatched: 6. DNA of the CDR3: TGCAGTGCGCCCGGACTAGCGGGGGCTGAGCAGTACTTC. It codes for CSAPGLAGAEQYF.

The V and J genes are TRBV5-6 and TRBJ2-2, with D perhaps matching TRBD2 (6 bases). V dropped 1 base and J dropped 13 bases, with 17 bases sitting between them. CDR1 SGHDT and CDR2 YYEEEE come from the germline V gene. CDR3 size: 14 residues. CDR3 in DNA: TGTGCCAGCAGCTTGCTGCTAGTAGCGGAGGGGCTGTTTTTT. Translated, it gives CASSLLLVAEGLFF.

The chain is built from TRBV6-2 or TRBV6-3 and TRBJ2-7; 8 nucleotides agree with TRBD1. V trimming: 9 bases; J trimming: 4 bases; junction bases outside the gene matches: 8. In germline, CDR1 is MNHEY, CDR2 SVGEGT. This CDR3 spans 13 amino acids. The CDR3 region is CASAGTGEYEQYV. In DNA, the CDR3 is TGTGCCAGTGCCGGGACAGGTGAATACGAGCAGTACGTC.

The V call is TRBV11-2, the J call TRBJ2-5, with D maybe TRBD1 (7 bases). The germline V gene encodes CDR1 SGHAT and CDR2 FQNNGV. The CDR3 has 17 residues. V was pared by 1 base and J by 2 bases, with 17 bases between. CDR3 in amino acids: CASSLGSRGRRQETQYF. In nucleotides, the CDR3 is TGTGCCAGCAGCTTAGGCTCCAGGGGGAGGCGACAAGAGACCCAGTACTTC.

This clonotype was picked up many times. The chain links TRBV25-1 to TRBJ2-7; D is possibly TRBD1 (6 bases). CDR1 MGHDK and CDR2 SYGVNS come from the germline V gene. The CDR3 totals 11 residues. The V end lost 5 bases, the J end lost 6 bases, and 8 bases lay between the germline ends. For the CDR3, the DNA is TGTGCCAGCAGTCAAGGGGGCGAGCAGTACTTC. Protein: CASSQGGEQYF.

This clonotype has more than one count but fewer than ten. The V call is TRBV4-1, the J call TRBJ2-2; 9 nucleotides align to TRBD2. J lost 1 base, V lost 4 bases, and 7 bases had no gene match. This CDR3 is built from 17 residues. Germline V CDR1 and CDR2: MGHRA, YSYEKL. The CDR3 spells CASSPLAGVVNTGELFF. CDR3 in DNA: TGCGCCAGCAGCCCTTTAGCGGGGGTCGTGAACACCGGGGAGCTGTTTTTT.

This clonotype was seen a handful of times. This chain links TRBV20-1 with TRBJ2-5; a possible D gene is TRBD1 (6 bases). V was pared by 1 base and J by 7 bases, with 10 bases between. Germline values: CDR1 DFQATT, CDR2 SNEGSKA (reference sequence). This CDR3 spans 12 amino acids. This chain's CDR3 is CSARGDNWTQYF. In DNA form, the CDR3 reads TGCAGTGCTAGAGGGGACAACTGGACCCAGTACTTC.

This clonotype was observed a few times. The chain is built from TRBV7-2 and TRBJ2-3; 15 nucleotides align to TRBD2. This CDR3 contains 17 residues. Germline CDR1 SGHTA, CDR2 FQGNSA. The ends lost 5 bases at V and 4 bases at J; junction bases unmatched: 7. CDR3 protein: CASSKGLAGGLADTQYF. The CDR3 region has the DNA TGTGCCAGCAGCAAGGGACTAGCGGGGGGCCTTGCAGATACGCAGTATTTT.

The chain recombines TRBV7-3 with TRBJ2-1, with 9 nucleotides matching TRBD1. CDR1 is SGHTA and CDR2 is FQGTGA in the germline V gene. V dropped 5 bases and J dropped 7; count of bases not matched to a gene: 12. CDR3 length equals 16 residues. CDR3 sequence reads: CASSPRGTGPGNEQFF. CDR3 coding DNA: TGTGCCAGCAGCCCCCGTGGGACAGGGCCGGGGAATGAGCAGTTCTTC.

At least ten counts were recorded for this clonotype. The rearrangement joins TRBV5-1 to TRBJ1-1; D might be TRBD1 (5 bases). This CDR3 has 15 amino acids. CDR1 and CDR2 from the germline V gene are SGHRS and YFSETQ. V lost 2 bases and J lost 0, with 11 bases in between. Here the CDR3 reads CASSFQGGMNTEAFF. In nucleotides, the CDR3 is TGCGCCAGCAGCTTCCAGGGTGGTATGAACACTGAAGCTTTCTTT.

The rearrangement joins TRBV2 to TRBJ2-5, with 7 bases identical to TRBD1. Trimming removed 8 bases from V and 7 bases from J; junction bases left unmatched: 7. This CDR3 has 12 residues. Germline CDR1 reads SNHLY; CDR2 reads FYNNEI. The CDR3 protein is CASRQGRMTQYF. Here the CDR3 DNA reads TGTGCCAGCCGACAGGGTAGGATGACCCAGTACTTC.

The chain uses TRBV12-3 or TRBV12-4 and TRBJ1-5; D is possibly TRBD1 (5 bases). The CDR3 sequence is 15 residues long. V was shortened by 1 base and J by 6 bases, with 13 bases between the two germline ends. The CDR3 DNA follows: TGTGCCAGCAGTTTAGGACGCAGGGCGGGTCAGCCCCAGCATTTT. Protein product: CASSLGRRAGQPQHF.

This rearrangement joins TRBV29-1 to TRBJ2-3; no clear D. V was shortened by 4 bases and J by 2 bases, with 7 bases between the two germline ends. This CDR3 spans 12 amino acids. Germline V gene sequence: CDR1 SQVTM, CDR2 ANQGSEA. The CDR3 loop is CSVGAYTDTQYF. CDR3 in DNA: TGCAGCGTTGGAGCCTACACAGATACGCAGTATTTT.

V usage is TRBV5-1 and J usage is TRBJ2-5; D possibly uses TRBD1 or TRBD2 (6 bases each). With 7 bases removed from V and 3 bases from J, the gap between germline ends came to 19 bases. The CDR3 runs 15 residues. Germline values: CDR1 SGHRS, CDR2 YFSETQ. The CDR3, as DNA: TGCGCCAGCGGGAGGATGGGACATCTCGAAGAGACCCAGTACTTC. Its translation is CASGRMGHLEETQYF.

The chain links TRBV7-2 to TRBJ2-5; weak D call: TRBD2 (6 bases). The germline V and J ends were trimmed by 6 bases and 0 bases, with 14 bases remaining between them. The CDR3 totals 15 residues. Germline V gene lookup returns CDR1 SGHTA and CDR2 FQGNSA. CDR3 sequence: CASREGPSYQETQYF. CDR3 DNA: TGTGCCAGCAGGGAGGGACCGTCGTACCAAGAGACCCAGTACTTC.

This chain uses TRBV4-1 with TRBJ2-3; TRBD2 aligns across 12 bases. Germline V gene lookup returns CDR1 MGHRA and CDR2 YSYEKL. The CDR3 sequence is 16 residues long. V shed 3 bases and J 1 base; nucleotides not matched to a gene: 2. The CDR3 sequence is CASSHGLAGRTDTQYF. Written as DNA, the CDR3 is TGCGCCAGCAGCCATGGACTAGCGGGGCGCACAGATACGCAGTATTTT.

The rearrangement links TRBV7-9 to TRBJ2-3, with TRBD1 as a possible D gene (7 bases). V was pared by 5 bases and J by 4 bases, with 13 bases between. The CDR3 extends over 14 amino acids. CDR1 and CDR2 (germline): SEHNR, FQNEAQ (reference sequence). Here the CDR3 DNA reads TGTGCCAGCAGCCGGCAGGGGGAGGCAGATACGCAGTATTTT. This translates into CASSRQGEADTQYF. Full variable domain (remainder filled in from reference TRBV7-9 and TRBJ2-3): DTGVSQNPRHKITKRGQNVTFRCDPISEHNRLYWYRQTLGQGPEFLTYFQNEAQLEKSRLLSDRFSAERPKGSFSTLEIQRTEQGDSAMYLCASSRQGEADTQYFGPGTRLTVL.

This sequence joins TRBV5-1 and TRBJ2-6; D is undetermined. V lost 4 bases and J 6 bases, leaving 14 bases between the germline ends. This CDR3 is 15 amino acids long. Germline values: CDR1 SGHRS, CDR2 YFSETQ. The CDR3 region is CASSPDTRVANVLTF. The CDR3, as DNA: TGCGCCAGCAGCCCAGATACGCGAGTGGCCAACGTCCTGACTTTC.

This clonotype was detected ten times or more. The J gene is TRBJ2-1, the V gene TRBV12-3 or TRBV12-4; a possible D gene is TRBD2 (6 bases). Trimming removed 3 bases at V and 4 bases at J, with 10 bases between. The CDR3 runs to 14 residues. CDR3 bases: TGTGCCAGCAGTTTGGGGCTAGCGTACAATGAGCAGTTCTTC. It translates to CASSLGLAYNEQFF.

The chain has TRBV9 and TRBJ2-3; no clear D gene. Germline V gene lookup returns CDR1 SGDLS and CDR2 YYNGEE. The CDR3 length is 14 residues. Trimming took off 3 bases at V and 5 bases at J, with 13 bases between the two ends. This chain's CDR3 is CASSAARLGDTQYF. The CDR3 bases are TGTGCCAGCAGCGCGGCCCGATTGGGAGATACGCAGTATTTT.

V is TRBV28 and J is TRBJ2-5; D gene uncertain. V lost 2 bases, J lost 9 bases, and 16 bases lay in between. This CDR3 spans 14 amino acids. The germline V gene encodes CDR1 MDHEN and CDR2 SYDVKM. This CDR3 reads CASSLRQPREAQYF. The CDR3 DNA reads as TGTGCCAGCAGTTTACGGCAGCCAAGAGAAGCCCAGTACTTC.